The 29 T cell receptor beta chains below all came from one sample that was sequenced in a study of blood T cells in healthy people across ages. A second about 7 to 12 cycle PCR used barcoded and J-beta primers. A single record per CDR3 protein comes from TCRdb applying MiXCR to the 5' RACE reads. The profile shows 600,000 or so distinct CDR3 sequences, approximately 30% of them singletons. Sequenced sample: blood. The source is a woman older than 75 in good health.

Details on this clonotype: One junction end does not reproduce the germline sequence, and a read error may be involved. This sequence joins TRBV5-5 and TRBJ1-4; TRBD1 might be the D (5 bases). This CDR3 is 16 amino acids long. CDR1 and CDR2 from the germline V gene are SGHKS and YYEKEE (reference sequence). The CDR3 coding sequence is TGTGCCAGCAGCGCCAGAGCCCGGGGCACTAATGAAAAACGGTTTTTT. This encodes CASSARARGTNEKRFF.

This clonotype was found a few times. The V call is TRBV11-2, the J call TRBJ2-1; maybe TRBD2 (5 bases). Germline loops: CDR1 SGHAT, CDR2 FQNNGV. Trimming stripped 3 bases from V and 5 bases from J, with 11 bases between. CDR3 length: 14 residues. The CDR3 region is CASSFLGRDNEQFF. CDR3 nucleotides: TGTGCCAGCAGCTTTTTAGGGCGGGACAATGAGCAGTTCTTC.

In its sample, this clonotype was seen many times. V is TRBV5-1 and J is TRBJ2-3; D is possibly TRBD1 (6 bases). Germline V gene lookup returns CDR1 SGHRS and CDR2 YFSETQ. Trimming removed 4 bases at V and 0 bases at J, with 12 bases between. This CDR3 is 15 amino acids long. CDR3 loop: CASSPGDRSTDTQYF. The CDR3 DNA reads as TGCGCCAGCAGCCCAGGGGACCGAAGCACAGATACGCAGTATTTT.

A word on this clonotype: Being one base from a much bigger clone, this may be a read error. The chain recombines TRBV24-1 with TRBJ2-7, with D possibly matching TRBD2 (5 bases). Germline V gene sequence: CDR1 KGHDR, CDR2 SFDVKD. Trimming pared 3 bases from V and 7 bases from J, leaving 12 bases between. There are 13 residues in the CDR3. CDR3 nucleotide sequence: TGTGCCACCAGTGATCTTGACTACAATGAGCAGTACTTC. It encodes CATSDLDYNEQYF.

This clonotype was counted at least ten times. The rearrangement uses TRBV5-1 and TRBJ2-1; 8 bases are a match to TRBD2. Unmatched junction bases numbered 7, after V lost 3 bases and J lost 2 bases. This CDR3 contains 16 residues. Germline assignment: CDR1 SGHRS and CDR2 YFSETQ. CDR3 bases: TGCGCCAGCAGCTCCCGGGGGGGGTTGACCTACAATGAGCAGTTCTTC. As protein: CASSSRGGLTYNEQFF.

Many counts were recorded for this clonotype. The chain has TRBV2 and TRBJ2-4; the match to TRBD1 covers 9 bases. Germline trimming cut 6 bases from V and 8 bases from J; bases unmatched to any gene: 8. This CDR3 is 14 amino acids long. Germline V gene lookup returns CDR1 SNHLY and CDR2 FYNNEI. DNA of the CDR3: TGTGCCAGCAGCCCTGGACAGGGGCAGGACATTCAGTACTTC. Protein: CASSPGQGQDIQYF.

There are a few counts of this clonotype. J is TRBJ1-1 and V is TRBV6-1; D is undetermined. V gave up 5 bases and J gave up 4 bases, with 14 bases separating them. This CDR3 region has 14 residues. The germline gives CDR1 MNHNS, CDR2 SASEGT. The CDR3 spells CASSSTDGSTEAFF. The CDR3 nucleotides read TGTGCCAGCAGTAGTACGGACGGGAGCACTGAAGCTTTCTTT.

The V gene is TRBV6-5, the J gene TRBJ1-2, with D possibly being TRBD1 (6 bases). V lost 5 bases, J lost 5 bases, and 12 bases lay in between. CDR3 length: 13 residues. CDR1 MNHEY and CDR2 SVGAGI come from the germline V gene. CDR3 sequence (DNA): TGTGCCAGCAGTCCGGGACAAAAATATGGCTACACCTTC. Translated: CASSPGQKYGYTF.

There are many counts of this clonotype. The chain recombines TRBV20-1 with TRBJ2-7, with D perhaps matching TRBD1 or TRBD2 (5 bases each). Germline CDR1 is DFQATT and CDR2 is SNEGSKA (reference sequence). V was trimmed by 2 bases and J by 2 bases, leaving 10 bases between them. This CDR3 contains 13 residues. DNA for the CDR3: TGCAGTGCTAGATGGGACGGTACCTACGAGCAGTACTTC. As protein: CSARWDGTYEQYF.

The rearrangement uses TRBV5-1 and TRBJ1-1; 9 nucleotides agree with TRBD1. The V gene's germline CDR1 is SGHRS and CDR2 YFSETQ. There are 14 residues in the CDR3. V shed 3 bases, J shed 4 bases, and the junction held 4 bases outside the gene matches. Written as DNA, the CDR3 is TGCGCCAGCAGCTCCCACAGGGGGCGCACTGAAGCTTTCTTT. This gives the protein CASSSHRGRTEAFF. Using reference TRBV5-1 and TRBJ1-1 for the parts outside the CDR3, the full variable domain is KAGVTQTPRYLIKTRGQQVTLSCSPISGHRSVSWYQQTPGQGLQFLFEYFSETQRNKGNFPGRFSGRQFSNSRSEMNVSTLELGDSALYLCASSSHRGRTEAFFGQGTRLTVV.

Comment on this clonotype: A much larger clone differs from this one at a single base, so this may be a read error. This rearrangement joins TRBV5-6 to TRBJ2-1; 7 positions agree with TRBD1. The DNA end lines up better with TRBJ2-7; the J call may be wrong. Germline CDR1 is SGHDT and CDR2 is YYEEEE. This CDR3 has 15 amino acids. The CDR3 sequence: CASSSQGVGYNEQYF. The CDR3 region has the DNA TGTGCCAGCAGCTCCCAGGGGGTAGGGTACAATGAGCAGTACTTC.

This clonotype was observed a few times. The chain combines TRBV7-2 with TRBJ1-1, with D hard to call. The CDR3 length is 16 residues. V lost 4 bases and J 1 base, leaving 16 bases between the germline ends. Germline assignment: CDR1 SGHTA and CDR2 FQGNSA. CDR3 sequence reads: CASSSPYVTANTEAFF. The CDR3 coding sequence is TGTGCCAGCAGCTCCCCCTATGTGACCGCGAACACTGAAGCTTTCTTT.

Notes on this clonotype: Compared with germline, one end of the junction differs, possibly owing to a read error. This chain links TRBV4-3 with TRBJ1-6; the D is unclear. CDR3 length equals 13 residues. Germline V gives CDR1 LGHNA, CDR2 YSLEER. Written as DNA, the CDR3 is TGCGCCAGCAGCCAAGATCTAGGTTCACCCCCCCACTTT. Protein: CASSQDLGSPPHF.

The chain is built from TRBV7-2 and TRBJ2-2; 13 positions agree with TRBD2. Germline V gene data show CDR1 as SGHTA and CDR2 as FQGNSA. After removal of 0 bases from V and 7 bases from J, the junction contained 11 bases not matched to a gene. The CDR3 contains 19 residues. CDR3 in DNA: TGTGCCAGCAGCTTAGCGCCACTAGCGGGGGGGTCCTACGGCGGGGAGCTGTTTTTT. Residues: CASSLAPLAGGSYGGELFF. Combining the CDR3 with reference TRBV7-2 and TRBJ2-2 gives the whole variable domain GAGVSQSPSNKVTEKGKDVELRCDPISGHTALYWYRQSLGQGLEFLIYFQGNSAPDKSGLPSDRFSAERTGGSVSTLTIQRTQQEDSAVYLCASSLAPLAGGSYGGELFFGEGSRLTVL.

This clonotype came up a few times. A clone one base away is much larger, so this may be a read error. The chain joins TRBV5-1 to TRBJ2-5, with D perhaps TRBD2 (6 bases). Per the germline V gene, CDR1 is SGHRS and CDR2 is YFSETQ. With 4 bases removed from V and 13 bases from J, the gap between germline ends came to 20 bases. This CDR3 spans 13 amino acids. CDR3 coding DNA: TGCGCCAGCAGCCCGGAGGAGGGCGCGGTTCCGTACTTC. This codes for CASSPEEGAVPYF.

The chain links TRBV7-2 to TRBJ1-4; a weak D match, TRBD1 (6 bases). Between the trimmed V and J ends, which lost 2 bases and 7 bases, there was a span of 20 bases. Germline lookup yields CDR1 SGHTA and CDR2 FQGNSA. This CDR3 contains 17 residues. For the CDR3, the DNA is TGTGCCAGCAGCTTAATCGCGGGGGGGGGGGCGGGTGAAAAACTGTTTTTT. It codes for CASSLIAGGGAGEKLFF.

This clonotype appeared many times. The rearrangement links TRBV7-2 to TRBJ1-2; D ambiguous. CDR1 is SGHTA and CDR2 is FQGNSA in the germline V gene. The CDR3 contains 15 residues. V shed 1 base and J shed 5 bases, with 14 bases lying between them. This CDR3 reads CASSLEGLPGYGYTF. DNA of the CDR3: TGTGCCAGCAGCTTAGAGGGTTTACCGGGGTATGGCTACACCTTC.

This clonotype was recorded only once. V usage is TRBV5-5 and J usage is TRBJ2-7, with TRBD2 matching 11 bases. The V gene's germline CDR1 is SGHKS and CDR2 YYEKEE (reference sequence). Germline trimming cut 4 bases from V and 2 bases from J; bases unmatched to any gene: 8. CDR3 length: 16 amino acids. The CDR3 loop is CASSHLTSGVTYEQYF. DNA for the CDR3: TGTGCCAGCAGCCACCTGACTAGCGGGGTGACCTACGAGCAGTACTTC.

This clonotype was counted a few times. This clone may be a read error of a much larger clone one base away. The rearrangement uses TRBV7-2 and TRBJ2-1, with D perhaps matching TRBD2 (7 bases). Near its end, the DNA agrees better with TRBJ2-7, so the J call may be wrong. Germline V lookup: CDR1 SGHTA, CDR2 FQGNSA. The CDR3 consists of 15 residues. The CDR3 sequence: CASSLEAGAYNEQYF. For the CDR3, the DNA is TGTGCCAGCAGCTTAGAGGCGGGGGCCTACAATGAGCAGTACTTC.

V usage is TRBV30 and J usage is TRBJ2-6; D is unclear. The germline gives CDR1 GTSNPN, CDR2 SVGIG (reference sequence). The CDR3 has 13 amino acids. V lost 5 bases, J lost 4 bases, and 9 bases lay in between. The CDR3 is CAWDRSGANVLTF. CDR3 in DNA: TGTGCCTGGGACCGGTCGGGGGCCAACGTCCTGACTTTC.

This clonotype was seen many times. The rearrangement uses TRBV5-1 and TRBJ2-1; 11 nucleotides match TRBD1. V shed 4 bases, J shed 6 bases, and the junction held 6 bases outside the gene matches. This CDR3 has 15 residues. Germline V gene data show CDR1 as SGHRS and CDR2 as YFSETQ. The DNA of the CDR3 is TGCGCCAGCAGCCCCGGGACAGGGGGTTTCAATGAGCAGTTCTTC. Its protein product is CASSPGTGGFNEQFF.

In nucleotides, the CDR3 is TGCGCCAGCAGCCAAGATTGGGCGGGGGGCGAGTTGGGGCCCTACGAGCAGTACTTC. Amino acid sequence: CASSQDWAGGELGPYEQYF. This sequence joins TRBV4-3 and TRBJ2-4; TRBD2 matches 8 bases. The J call is in doubt because the DNA end fits TRBJ2-7 better. This CDR3 has 19 amino acids. The germline V gene encodes CDR1 LGHNA and CDR2 YSLEER.

This clonotype has a handful of counts. This may arise from a read error, as a much more abundant clone is one base away. The V call is TRBV7-8, the J call TRBJ1-2; possibly TRBD1 for D (6 bases). The CDR3 contains 15 residues. Germline CDR1 is SGHVS and CDR2 is FQNEAQ. Trimming cost V 3 bases and J 0 bases, with 11 bases left between them. CDR3 coding DNA: TGTGCCAGCAGCTTCGTTCAGGGGACTAACTATGGCTACACCTTC. This codes for CASSFVQGTNYGYTF.

This clonotype appeared many times. CDR3 DNA sequence: TGTGCCAGCAGCTTAGCGCGCCTAGCGGGGGTAAAATTGTTCGATGAGCAGTTCTTC. This encodes CASSLARLAGVKLFDEQFF. V usage is TRBV7-2 and J usage is TRBJ2-1; 10 bases agree with TRBD2. The junction had 16 bases not matched to a gene; V was cut back by 0 bases and J by 8 bases. Germline lookup yields CDR1 SGHTA and CDR2 FQGNSA. The CDR3 is 19 amino acids.

The table lists this clonotype with many counts. The chain carries TRBV7-8 and TRBJ2-1, with 9 bases aligning to TRBD1. The CDR3 sequence is 17 residues long. The germline V gene has CDR1 SGHVS and CDR2 FQNEAQ. The J segment lost 6 bases and the V segment lost 1 base, leaving 10 bases of the junction unmatched. CDR3 protein: CASSLDDRGSSSNEQFF. In DNA form, the CDR3 reads TGTGCCAGCAGCTTAGATGACAGGGGGTCGTCGAGCAATGAGCAGTTCTTC.

The rearrangement links TRBV20-1 to TRBJ1-1; TRBD1 might be the D (5 bases). CDR1 is DFQATT and CDR2 is SNEGSKA in the germline V gene (reference sequence). The CDR3 spans 13 residues. Trimming shortened V by 0 bases and J by 11 bases, and 16 bases separated the two germline ends. CDR3 bases: TGCAGTGCTAGAGAAGACAGTGGCCGGGGGGCTTTCTTT. It specifies CSAREDSGRGAFF.

This clonotype was picked up many times. The chain combines TRBV20-1 with TRBJ1-2; TRBD1 matches 10 bases. The length of the CDR3 is 14 residues. With 2 bases clipped from V and 4 bases from J, the junction kept 4 bases outside the gene matches. CDR1 is DFQATT and CDR2 is SNEGSKA in the germline V gene (reference sequence). The CDR3 DNA reads as TGCAGTGCTAGACCTAGGACAGGGGGCTATGGCTACACCTTC. Its translation is CSARPRTGGYGYTF.

This clonotype was recorded a few times. The rearrangement joins TRBV3-1 to TRBJ1-1, with D uncertain. V lost 1 base and J 5 bases, leaving 8 bases between the germline ends. CDR3 length: 13 amino acids. The germline CDR1 and CDR2 sequences are LGHDT and YNNKEL (reference sequence). This CDR3 reads CASSQGRRTEAFF. DNA for the CDR3: TGTGCCAGCAGCCAAGGGCGGAGGACTGAAGCTTTCTTT.

This clonotype was observed once. The J gene is TRBJ2-1, the V gene TRBV5-1; a weak D match, TRBD2 (6 bases). Germline CDR1 is SGHRS and CDR2 is YFSETQ. The ends were cut back, 6 bases at V and 6 bases at J, with 13 bases in the middle. CDR3 length: 13 amino acids. As DNA, the CDR3 is TGCGCCAGCACCAGCGGGTTAGGCAATGAGCAGTTCTTC. It yields the protein CASTSGLGNEQFF.